A single sample is the source of the 17 T cell receptor beta chains below, sequenced in a study of shared clonotypes between healthy human individuals (TCRdb year 2020). Receptors were amplified or captured by the immunoSEQ multiplex PCR assay. TCRdb took over this immuneACCESS table, retaining in-frame rearrangements with V and J assigned. Such tables are incomplete; in checked studies, under half of the missing clones stem from an unresolved V gene, and the remainder is unexplained. The sample profile shows hundreds of thousands of clones; around four fifths of them were found once. Under 2% of the sample comes from the top ten. The specimen sequenced was memory CD4+ T cells sorted from blood. Read against the paper, the sample's cell subset or site label means: CD45RA-negative fraction. All receptors derive from a woman aged 25 to 45 in good health.

There are a few counts of this clone. CDR3 nucleotides: TGTGCCAGCAGCCAAGACGGGAACACTGAAGCTTTCTTT. Amino acid sequence: CASSQDGNTEAFF. V and J are TRBV11-1 and TRBJ1-1; D gene uncertain. Germline assignment: CDR1 SGHAT and CDR2 FQDESV (reference sequence). The CDR3 totals 13 residues. V lost 5 bases to trimming and J lost 1 base, with 8 bases between them. Drawing the rest from reference TRBV11-1 and TRBJ1-1, the complete variable domain is EAEVAQSPRYKITEKSQAVAFWCDPISGHATLYWYRQILGQGPELLVQFQDESVVDDSQLPKDRFSAERLKGVDSTLKIQPAELGDSAMYLCASSQDGNTEAFFGQGTRLTVV.

CDR3 DNA: TGTGCCACCGGGACAGGGGAGGGCGGGCAGTACTTC. Translating it yields CATGTGEGGQYF. The chain has TRBV7-8 and TRBJ2-7; TRBD1 matches 10 bases. From germline, CDR1 is SGHVS and CDR2 FQNEAQ. The V gene end was trimmed by 10 bases and the J gene end by 9 bases; junction bases not matched to a gene: 9. The CDR3 is 12 residues long. Full variable domain (rest looked up from reference TRBV7-8 and TRBJ2-7): GAGVSQSPRYKVAKRGQDVALRCDPISGHVSLFWYQQALGQGPEFLTYFQNEAQLDKSGLPSDRFFAERPEGSVSTLKIQRTQQEDSAVYLCATGTGEGGQYFGPGTRLTVT.

This clone was detected once. Other DNA sequences within the sample encode an identical CDR3. The chain combines TRBV18 with TRBJ2-2, with unresolved D. In germline, CDR1 is KGHSH, CDR2 LQKENI. This CDR3 region has 14 residues. The V end lost 0 bases, the J end lost 6 bases, and 8 bases lay between the germline ends. The chain's CDR3 is CASSPPSFAGELFF. The CDR3, as DNA: TGTGCCAGCTCACCACCGAGTTTTGCCGGGGAGCTGTTTTTT.

This chain connects TRBV6-5 to TRBJ2-5; D perhaps matches TRBD1 (6 bases). Germline V CDR1 and CDR2: MNHEY, SVGAGI. Trimming shortened V by 4 bases and J by 5 bases, and 17 bases separated the two germline ends. The CDR3 is made up of 15 amino acids. The CDR3 DNA sequence: TGTGCCAGCAGTTTCACAACACAGGGTTACGAGACCCAGTACTTC. Translation: CASSFTTQGYETQYF.

The V and J genes are TRBV19 and TRBJ2-2, with a tentative D call TRBD2 (6 bases). The germline V and J ends were trimmed by 5 bases and 6 bases, with 13 bases remaining between them. Germline CDR1 is LNHDA and CDR2 is SQIVND (reference sequence). The CDR3 contains 14 residues. CDR3 nucleotide sequence: TGTGCCAGTAGTCCCACGACTAGTTCCGGGGAGCTGTTTTTT. Translated: CASSPTTSSGELFF.

The chain employs TRBV7-9 and TRBJ2-7, with D unclear. Germline-derived CDR1 and CDR2 are SEHNR and FQNEAQ (reference sequence). This CDR3 spans 17 amino acids. Trimming stripped 5 bases from V and 3 bases from J, with 23 bases between. This CDR3 reads CASSMFFGESSLYEQYF. CDR3 DNA sequence: TGTGCCAGCAGCATGTTCTTTGGGGAAAGTTCCCTCTACGAGCAGTACTTC.

The chain employs TRBV19 and TRBJ2-1; 10 bases agree with TRBD2. This CDR3 is built from 15 residues. CDR1 is LNHDA, CDR2 SQIVND, per germline (reference sequence). The V gene end was trimmed by 4 bases and the J gene end by 5 bases; junction bases not matched to a gene: 5. CDR3 amino acids: CASSSTGTSDNEQFF. The CDR3 DNA follows: TGTGCCAGTAGTAGTACCGGGACTAGCGACAATGAGCAGTTCTTC. Based on the CDR3 plus reference TRBV19 and TRBJ2-1, the full variable domain is DGGITQSPKYLFRKEGQNVTLSCEQNLNHDAMYWYRQDPGQGLRLIYYSQIVNDFQKGDIAEGYSVSREKKESFPLTVTSAQKNPTAFYLCASSSTGTSDNEQFFGPGTRLTVL.

J is TRBJ2-3 and V is TRBV27; D ambiguous. V was shortened by 2 bases and J by 1 base, with 7 bases between the two germline ends. From germline, CDR1 is MNHEY and CDR2 SMNVEV (reference sequence). CDR3 length: 14 amino acids. CDR3 nucleotides: TGTGCCAGCAGTTTACGGTGGGGCACAGATACGCAGTATTTT. Its protein product is CASSLRWGTDTQYF.

As DNA, the CDR3 is TGTGCCAGCACCCAAAACGAGGGGGATGAGCAGTTCTTC. Encoded protein: CASTQNEGDEQFF. The chain carries TRBV28 and TRBJ2-1, with D perhaps matching TRBD1 (6 bases). V dropped 7 bases and J dropped 8 bases, with 15 bases sitting between them. Germline loops: CDR1 MDHEN, CDR2 SYDVKM. The length of the CDR3 is 13 residues. Based on the CDR3 plus reference TRBV28 and TRBJ2-1, the full variable domain is DVKVTQSSRYLVKRTGEKVFLECVQDMDHENMFWYRQDPGLGLRLIYFSYDVKMKEKGDIPEGYSVSREKKERFSLILESASTNQTSMYLCASTQNEGDEQFFGPGTRLTVL.

This clone was observed a few times. The rearrangement links TRBV5-4 to TRBJ2-7, with a tentative D call TRBD1 (6 bases). Trimming removed 4 bases at V and 3 bases at J, with 11 bases between. The CDR3 runs to 13 residues. The germline V gene has CDR1 SGHNT and CDR2 YYREEE (reference sequence). The CDR3 region is CASSPGTHYEQYF. In DNA form, the CDR3 reads TGTGCCAGCAGCCCCGGGACACACTACGAGCAGTACTTC.

The chain is built from TRBV19 and TRBJ1-1; possibly TRBD1 for D (6 bases). Germline lookup yields CDR1 LNHDA and CDR2 SQIVND (reference sequence). This CDR3 contains 14 residues. V lost 6 bases, J lost 2 bases, and 13 bases lay in between. CDR3 sequence (DNA): TGTGCCAGTAGGAACCAGGGGACCAACACTGAAGCTTTCTTT. It codes for CASRNQGTNTEAFF.

The chain is built from TRBV5-8 and TRBJ2-5; D gene ambiguous. CDR3 length: 14 amino acids. Trimming stripped 2 bases from V and 2 bases from J, with 10 bases between. In germline, CDR1 is SGHTS, CDR2 YDEGEE. CDR3 DNA: TGTGCCAGCAGCTTTATGACACAGCAAGAGACCCAGTACTTC. Protein sequence: CASSFMTQQETQYF.

J is TRBJ2-3 and V is TRBV7-6; weak D call: TRBD1 (5 bases). CDR3 size: 14 residues. V dropped 4 bases and J dropped 1 base, with 9 bases sitting between them. In germline, CDR1 is SGHVS, CDR2 FNYEAQ. The CDR3 sequence is CASSSDTRTDTQYF. CDR3 coding DNA: TGTGCCAGCAGCTCGGACACCCGCACAGATACGCAGTATTTT.

This clone was observed at least ten times. The same CDR3 is also encoded by other DNA sequences in this sample. This chain links TRBV11-2 with TRBJ2-1; D is possibly TRBD2 (6 bases). This CDR3 is 15 amino acids long. The germline CDR1 and CDR2 sequences are SGHAT and FQNNGV. The ends were cut back, 5 bases at V and 4 bases at J, with 15 bases in the middle. The CDR3 is CASSPQRDSYNEQFF. CDR3 bases: TGTGCCAGCAGCCCTCAGAGGGACTCATACAATGAGCAGTTCTTC.

V and J are TRBV6-6 and TRBJ1-4; no firm D call. The CDR3 has 15 amino acids. The ends were cut back, 7 bases at V and 8 bases at J, with 20 bases in the middle. Germline assignment: CDR1 MNHNY and CDR2 SVGAGI (reference sequence). CDR3 in amino acids: CASIRGPSQREKLFF. The DNA for the CDR3 is TGTGCCAGCATCCGAGGGCCCAGCCAACGGGAAAAACTGTTTTTT.

This rearrangement joins TRBV5-1 to TRBJ2-7; 8 bases map to TRBD1. V shed 3 bases and J 5 bases; nucleotides not matched to a gene: 13. The germline V gene has CDR1 SGHRS and CDR2 YFSETQ. The CDR3 sequence is 16 residues long. The CDR3 coding sequence is TGCGCCAGCAGCTCGAGGCGCGGACAGGGATCGCACGAGCAGTACTTC. It translates to CASSSRRGQGSHEQYF. The full variable domain, rest sourced from reference TRBV5-1 and TRBJ2-7, is KAGVTQTPRYLIKTRGQQVTLSCSPISGHRSVSWYQQTPGQGLQFLFEYFSETQRNKGNFPGRFSGRQFSNSRSEMNVSTLELGDSALYLCASSSRRGQGSHEQYFGPGTRLTVT.

The chain combines TRBV5-1 with TRBJ2-1, with 11 positions matching TRBD2. The ends lost 4 bases at V and 10 bases at J; junction bases unmatched: 10. The CDR3 sequence is 15 residues long. CDR1 is SGHRS, CDR2 YFSETQ, per germline. The CDR3, as DNA: TGCGCCAGCAGCCCCCTCCTAGCGGGAGGAGAGGAGCAGTTCTTC. This sequence encodes CASSPLLAGGEEQFF.